This is a list of T cell receptor beta chains from one sample in a study of OX40 agonist ivuxolimab in advanced cancers. Assay used: immunoSEQ multiplex PCR; TCRdb lists only in-frame clones, some missing. The sample consists of about 67,000 clones, roughly nine tenths of them appearing once. The sample consisted of CD4+ or CD8+ T cells sorted from blood, taken in a trial of the OX40 agonist ivuxolimab. These TCRs come from an adult with an advanced solid tumor such as melanoma, head and neck, liver or kidney cancer. Each CDR3 is given with its conserved first and last residue.

>TRBV7-9|18|TRBJ2-1
CASSLRSITGGPNGEQFF
>TRBV6-4|13|TRBJ2-2
CASSQQGRGELFF
>TRBV4-2|15|TRBJ2-3
CASSSLAGDSDTQYF
>TRBV9|15|TRBJ2-1
CASSVGSGSLHEQFF
>TRBV5-4|13|TRBJ2-7
CASSPGVNYEQYF
>TRBV6-1|11|TRBJ1-5
CASSENQPQHF
>TRBV6-1|18|TRBJ2-4
CASSENRGGQLAKNIQYF
>TRBV9|19|TRBJ2-3
CASSVKWASGSRLTDTQYF
>TRBV5-1|16|TRBJ2-7
CASSLSSSGISYEQYF
>TRBV28|15|TRBJ1-5
CASSGGEFGNQPQHF
>TRBV19|15|TRBJ2-7
CASSVGGTAPYEQYF
>TRBV29-1|13|TRBJ1-1
CSARQKMNTEAFF
>TRBV12-5|12|TRBJ2-5
CASGREQETQYF
>TRBV12-5|17|TRBJ2-3
CASGLPTAATGTDTQYF
>TRBV5-5|15|TRBJ1-1
CASSSGTGRSTEAFF
>TRBV2|14|TRBJ1-2
CASLRPTDNYGYTF
>TRBV6-5|14|TRBJ2-7
CASSSAGTTYEQYF
>TRBV19|17|TRBJ2-2
CASSLTQTGLVDEELFF
>TRBV6-5|13|TRBJ2-1
CASSYGTSGKQFF
>TRBV29-1|15|TRBJ1-2
CSVERTGAGNYGYTF
>TRBV7-8|13|TRBJ2-5
CASSLGPQETQYF
>TRBV6-6|16|TRBJ2-3
CASSYHGSSPTDTQYF
>TRBV28|17|TRBJ2-6
CASSLGGLDSGANVLTF
>TRBV6-1|14|TRBJ1-5
CASRPTGGNQPQHF
>TRBV11-3|15|TRBJ2-5
CASSLEGGSWETQYF
>TRBV6-6|14|TRBJ1-5
CASSLIGRTRAQHF
>TRBV10-2|14|TRBJ1-5
CASSRGGSNQPQHF
>TRBV12-5|14|TRBJ2-1
CASGAGPSYNEQFF
>TRBV25-1|18|TRBJ2-7
CASSVRAGTSGRGYEQYF
>TRBV10-3|11|TRBJ2-2
CAISDGGELFF
>TRBV7-9|16|TRBJ2-7
CASSLTLDPRSYEQYF
>TRBV19|14|TRBJ2-7
CASSGQGLIYEQYF
>TRBV19|14|TRBJ2-3
CASRPRGGTDTQYF
>TRBV19|17|TRBJ2-6
CASSIDAGGVGANVLTF
>TRBV5-1|17|TRBJ1-1
CASSQNTPTGMNTEAFF
>TRBV30|16|TRBJ2-1
CAWSVRSSGRYNEQFF
>TRBV5-6|16|TRBJ1-5
CASSSGQGATLQPQHF
>TRBV27|14|TRBJ2-6
CASSPGPGANVLTF
>TRBV9|14|TRBJ2-7
CASSVAPTAYEQYF